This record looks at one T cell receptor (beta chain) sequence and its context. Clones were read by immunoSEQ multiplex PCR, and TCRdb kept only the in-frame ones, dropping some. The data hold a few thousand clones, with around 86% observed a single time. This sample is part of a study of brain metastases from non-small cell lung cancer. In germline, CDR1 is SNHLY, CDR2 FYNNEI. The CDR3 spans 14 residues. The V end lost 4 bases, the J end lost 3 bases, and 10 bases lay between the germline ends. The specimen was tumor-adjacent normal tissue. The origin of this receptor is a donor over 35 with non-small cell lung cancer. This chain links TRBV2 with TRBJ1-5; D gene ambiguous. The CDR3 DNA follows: TGTGCCAGCAGTGGTCTGGGCGTCAATCAGCCCCAGCATTTT. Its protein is CASSGLGVNQPQHF.